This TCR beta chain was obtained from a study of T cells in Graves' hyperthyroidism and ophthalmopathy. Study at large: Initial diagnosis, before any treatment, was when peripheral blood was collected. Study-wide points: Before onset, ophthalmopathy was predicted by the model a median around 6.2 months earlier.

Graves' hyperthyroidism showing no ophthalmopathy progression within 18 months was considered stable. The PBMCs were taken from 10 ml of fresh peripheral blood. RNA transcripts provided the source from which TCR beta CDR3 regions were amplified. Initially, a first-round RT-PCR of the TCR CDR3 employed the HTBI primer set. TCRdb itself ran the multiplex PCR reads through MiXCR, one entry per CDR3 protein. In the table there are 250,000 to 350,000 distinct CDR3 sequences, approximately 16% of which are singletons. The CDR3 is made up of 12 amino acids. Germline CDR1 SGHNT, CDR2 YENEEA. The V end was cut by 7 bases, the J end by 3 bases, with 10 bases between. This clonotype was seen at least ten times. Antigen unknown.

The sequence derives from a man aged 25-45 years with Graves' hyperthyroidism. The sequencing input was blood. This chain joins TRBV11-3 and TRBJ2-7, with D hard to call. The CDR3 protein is CASKKSDYEQYF. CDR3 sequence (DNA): TGTGCCAGCAAAAAGTCCGACTACGAGCAGTACTTC.